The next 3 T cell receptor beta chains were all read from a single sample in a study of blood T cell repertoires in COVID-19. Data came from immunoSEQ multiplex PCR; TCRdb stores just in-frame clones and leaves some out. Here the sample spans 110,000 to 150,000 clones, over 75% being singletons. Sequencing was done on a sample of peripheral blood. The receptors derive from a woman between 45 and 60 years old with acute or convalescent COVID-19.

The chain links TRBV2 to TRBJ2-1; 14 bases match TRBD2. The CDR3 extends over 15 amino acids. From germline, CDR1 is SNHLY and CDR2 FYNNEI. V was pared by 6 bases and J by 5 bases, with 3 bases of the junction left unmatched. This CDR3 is CASSRLAGGDNEQFF. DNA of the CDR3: TGTGCCAGCAGCAGACTAGCGGGAGGGGACAATGAGCAGTTCTTC. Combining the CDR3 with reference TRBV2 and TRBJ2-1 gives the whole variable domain EPEVTQTPSHQVTQMGQEVILRCVPISNHLYFYWYRQILGQKVEFLVSFYNNEISEKSEIFDDQFSVERPDGSNFTLKIRSTKLEDSAMYFCASSRLAGGDNEQFFGPGTRLTVL.

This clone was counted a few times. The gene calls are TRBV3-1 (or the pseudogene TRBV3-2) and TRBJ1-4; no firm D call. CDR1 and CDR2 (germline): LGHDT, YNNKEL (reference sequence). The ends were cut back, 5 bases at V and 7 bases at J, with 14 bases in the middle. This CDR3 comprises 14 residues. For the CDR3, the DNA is TGTGCCAGCAGCGACGACATGCTAATTGAAAAACTGTTTTTT. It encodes CASSDDMLIEKLFF.

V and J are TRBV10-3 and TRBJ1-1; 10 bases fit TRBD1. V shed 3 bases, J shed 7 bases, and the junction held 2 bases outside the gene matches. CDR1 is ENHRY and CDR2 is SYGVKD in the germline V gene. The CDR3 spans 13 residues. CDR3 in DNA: TGTGCCATCAGTGAAGGACAGGGGGGTGAAGCTTTCTTT. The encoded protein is CAISEGQGGEAFF.